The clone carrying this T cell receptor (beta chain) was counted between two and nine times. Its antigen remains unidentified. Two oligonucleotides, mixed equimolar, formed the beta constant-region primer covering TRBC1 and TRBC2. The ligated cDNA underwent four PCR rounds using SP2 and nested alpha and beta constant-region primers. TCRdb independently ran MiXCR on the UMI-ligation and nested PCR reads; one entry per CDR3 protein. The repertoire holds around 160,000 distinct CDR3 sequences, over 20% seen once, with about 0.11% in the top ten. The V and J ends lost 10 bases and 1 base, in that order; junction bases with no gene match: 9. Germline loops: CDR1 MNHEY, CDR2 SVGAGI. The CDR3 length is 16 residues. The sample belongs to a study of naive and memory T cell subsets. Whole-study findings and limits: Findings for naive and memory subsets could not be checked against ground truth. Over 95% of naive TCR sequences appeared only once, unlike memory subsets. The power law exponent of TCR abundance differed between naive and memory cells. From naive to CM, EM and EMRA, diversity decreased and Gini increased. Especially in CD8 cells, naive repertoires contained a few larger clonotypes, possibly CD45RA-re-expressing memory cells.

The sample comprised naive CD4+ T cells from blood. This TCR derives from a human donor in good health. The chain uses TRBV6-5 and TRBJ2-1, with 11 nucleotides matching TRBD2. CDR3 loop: CAILTSGKLSYNEQFF. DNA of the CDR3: TGTGCCATCTTGACTAGCGGGAAATTGTCCTACAATGAGCAGTTCTTC.